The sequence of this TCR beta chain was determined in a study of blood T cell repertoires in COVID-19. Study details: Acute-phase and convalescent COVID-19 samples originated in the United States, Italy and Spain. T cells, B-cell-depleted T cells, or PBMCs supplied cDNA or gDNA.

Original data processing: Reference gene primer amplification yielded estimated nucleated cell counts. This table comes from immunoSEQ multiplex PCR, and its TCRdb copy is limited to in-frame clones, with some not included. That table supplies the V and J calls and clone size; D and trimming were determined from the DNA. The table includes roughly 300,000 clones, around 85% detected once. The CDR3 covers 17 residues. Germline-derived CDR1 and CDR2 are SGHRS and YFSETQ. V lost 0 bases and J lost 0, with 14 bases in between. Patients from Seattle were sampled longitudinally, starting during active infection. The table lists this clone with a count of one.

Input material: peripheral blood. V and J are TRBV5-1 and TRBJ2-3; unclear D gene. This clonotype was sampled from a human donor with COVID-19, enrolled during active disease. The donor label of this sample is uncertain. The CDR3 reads CASSLDPTLGSTDTQYF. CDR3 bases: TGCGCCAGCAGCTTGGATCCGACGTTGGGCAGCACAGATACGCAGTATTTT. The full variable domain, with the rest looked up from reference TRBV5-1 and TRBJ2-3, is KAGVTQTPRYLIKTRGQQVTLSCSPISGHRSVSWYQQTPGQGLQFLFEYFSETQRNKGNFPGRFSGRQFSNSRSEMNVSTLELGDSALYLCASSLDPTLGSTDTQYFGPGTRLTVL.